This T cell receptor beta chain was captured in a study of T cells in Graves' hyperthyroidism and ophthalmopathy. Study information: Peripheral blood was collected at initial diagnosis, before any treatment. Broader study findings: The model's output predicted ophthalmopathy at a median of roughly 6.9 months prior to onset.

Researchers took RNA transcripts and amplified the TCR beta CDR3 regions from them. The TCR CDR3 first-round RT-PCR relied on the HTBI primer set. TCRdb recomputed calls from the multiplex PCR reads with MiXCR, one row per CDR3 protein. The sample has 250,000 to 300,000 distinct CDR3 sequences; about 13% are singletons. Newly diagnosed hyperthyroidism, duration under 2 months, in patients aged 18 to 65. For the diagnoses, clinical symptoms, serum thyroxine and TRAb, thyroid ultrasound and orbital computed tomography were used. In regard to this clonotype: Its antigen is undetermined.

The source of this sequence is a woman in her thirties or forties with Graves' hyperthyroidism. Sequencing used blood.

The CDR3 sequence is CASKRGGTDTQYF. The CDR3 bases are TGTGCCAGCAAAAGGGGGGGCACAGATACGCAGTATTTT. This chain joins TRBV2 and TRBJ2-3; D could derive from TRBD1 or TRBD2 (6 bases each). This CDR3 has 13 residues. Germline CDR1 is SNHLY and CDR2 is FYNNEI. Trimming cost V 7 bases and J 1 base, with 9 bases left between them.